One T cell receptor (beta chain) is described in this entry. Antigen specificity is unknown. Within the sample, other DNA sequences also encode this same CDR3. The data are from a study of shared clonotypes between healthy human individuals. Turning to the study itself: CD4 naive and CD4 memory each took three plates per donor, while CD8 naive took two and CD8 memory one. Study conclusions and caveats: Some clonotypes were shared by all four sorted-subset donors, while others were not shared. The non-shared ones had lower generation probabilities than the shared ones.

Data came from immunoSEQ multiplex PCR; TCRdb stores just in-frame clones and leaves some out. The sample lists some 2.1 million clones; around 93% were seen once. Trimming left V 2 bases short and J 1 base short, with 8 bases between. CDR3 length: 15 residues. The germline gives CDR1 KGHSH, CDR2 LQKENI. Naive CD8 isolation took CD45RO-negative cells positively selected for CCR7 and excluded terminally differentiated effector memory CD45RA+ cells. There were only Caucasian adults among the donors, and all lived in Nashville, Tennessee. The material sequenced was naive CD8+ T cells from PBMCs. The clonotype was recovered from a man aged 18 to 29 in good health. Some clones in this sample may be carry-over from other donors' samples. The chain has TRBV18 and TRBJ2-2; D is unresolved. DNA for the CDR3: TGTGCCAGCTCACCAGGCGGTCGGAACACCGGGGAGCTGTTTTTT. It codes for CASSPGGRNTGELFF. The complete variable domain, with remaining parts taken from reference TRBV18 and TRBJ2-2, reads NAGVMQNPRHLVRRRGQEARLRCSPMKGHSHVYWYRQLPEEGLKFMVYLQKENIIDESGMPKERFSAEFPKEGPSILRIQQVVRGDSAAYFCASSPGGRNTGELFFGEGSRLTVL.